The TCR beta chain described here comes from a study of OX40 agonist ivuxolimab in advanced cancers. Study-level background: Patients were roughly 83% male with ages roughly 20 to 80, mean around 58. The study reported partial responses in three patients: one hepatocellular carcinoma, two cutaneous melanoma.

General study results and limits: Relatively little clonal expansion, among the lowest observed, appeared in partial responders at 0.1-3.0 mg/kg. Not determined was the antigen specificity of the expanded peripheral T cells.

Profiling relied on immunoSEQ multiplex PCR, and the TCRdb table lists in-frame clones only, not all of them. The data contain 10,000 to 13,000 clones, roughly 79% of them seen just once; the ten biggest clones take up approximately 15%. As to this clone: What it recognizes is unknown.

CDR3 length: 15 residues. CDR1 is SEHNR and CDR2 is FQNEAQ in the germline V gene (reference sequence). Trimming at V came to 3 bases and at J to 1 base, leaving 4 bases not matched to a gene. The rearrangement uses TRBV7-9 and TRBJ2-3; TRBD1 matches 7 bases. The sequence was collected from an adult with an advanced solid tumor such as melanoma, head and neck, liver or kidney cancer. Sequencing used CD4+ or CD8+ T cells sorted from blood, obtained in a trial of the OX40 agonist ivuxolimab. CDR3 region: CASSLTGTGTDTQYF. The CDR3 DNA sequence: TGTGCCAGCAGCTTGACCGGGACAGGCACAGATACGCAGTATTTT.